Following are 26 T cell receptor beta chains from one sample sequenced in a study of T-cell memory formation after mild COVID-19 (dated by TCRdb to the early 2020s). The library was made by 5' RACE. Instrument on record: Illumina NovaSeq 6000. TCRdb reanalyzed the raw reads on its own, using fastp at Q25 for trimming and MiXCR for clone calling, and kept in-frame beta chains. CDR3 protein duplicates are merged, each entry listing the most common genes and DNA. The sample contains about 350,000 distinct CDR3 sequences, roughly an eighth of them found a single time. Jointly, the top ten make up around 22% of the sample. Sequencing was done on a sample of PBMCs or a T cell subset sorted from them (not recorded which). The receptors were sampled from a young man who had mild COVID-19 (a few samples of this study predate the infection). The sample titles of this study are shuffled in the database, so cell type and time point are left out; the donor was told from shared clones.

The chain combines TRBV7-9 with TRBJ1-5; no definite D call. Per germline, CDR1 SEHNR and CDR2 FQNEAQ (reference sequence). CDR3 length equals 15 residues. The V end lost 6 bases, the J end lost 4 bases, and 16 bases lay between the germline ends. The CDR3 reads CASSQAGRWNQPQHF. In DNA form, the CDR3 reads TGTGCCAGCAGTCAAGCGGGAAGGTGGAATCAGCCCCAGCATTTT.

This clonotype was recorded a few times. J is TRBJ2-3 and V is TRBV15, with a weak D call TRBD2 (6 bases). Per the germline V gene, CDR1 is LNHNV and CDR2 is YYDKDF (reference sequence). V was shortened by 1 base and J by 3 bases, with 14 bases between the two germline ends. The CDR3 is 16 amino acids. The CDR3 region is CATSRGRVGGTDTQYF. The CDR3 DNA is TGTGCCACCAGCAGAGGGCGGGTCGGGGGAACAGATACGCAGTATTTT.

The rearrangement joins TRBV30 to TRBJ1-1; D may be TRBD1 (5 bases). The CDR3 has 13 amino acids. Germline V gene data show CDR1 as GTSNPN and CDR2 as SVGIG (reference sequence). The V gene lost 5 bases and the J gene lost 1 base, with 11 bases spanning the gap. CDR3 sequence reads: CAWDRGENTEAFF. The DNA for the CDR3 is TGTGCCTGGGACCGGGGGGAGAACACTGAAGCTTTCTTT.

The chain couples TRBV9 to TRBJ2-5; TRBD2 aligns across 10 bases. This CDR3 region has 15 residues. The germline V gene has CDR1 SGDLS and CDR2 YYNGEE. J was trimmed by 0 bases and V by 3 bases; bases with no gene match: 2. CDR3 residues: CASSASGRYQETQYF. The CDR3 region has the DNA TGTGCCAGCAGCGCTAGCGGGAGATACCAAGAGACCCAGTACTTC.

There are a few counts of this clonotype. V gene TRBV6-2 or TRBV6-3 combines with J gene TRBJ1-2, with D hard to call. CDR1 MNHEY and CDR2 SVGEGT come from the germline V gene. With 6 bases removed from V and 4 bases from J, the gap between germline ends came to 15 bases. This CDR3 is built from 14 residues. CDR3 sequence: CASSPRGAIYGYTF. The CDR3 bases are TGTGCCAGCAGCCCACGAGGAGCGATCTATGGCTACACCTTC.

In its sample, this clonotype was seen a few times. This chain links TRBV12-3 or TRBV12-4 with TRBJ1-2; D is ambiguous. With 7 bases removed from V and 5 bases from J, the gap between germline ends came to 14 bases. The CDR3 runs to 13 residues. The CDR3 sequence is CASNPGNLYGYTF. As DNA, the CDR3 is TGTGCCAGCAACCCGGGGAATTTATATGGCTACACCTTC.

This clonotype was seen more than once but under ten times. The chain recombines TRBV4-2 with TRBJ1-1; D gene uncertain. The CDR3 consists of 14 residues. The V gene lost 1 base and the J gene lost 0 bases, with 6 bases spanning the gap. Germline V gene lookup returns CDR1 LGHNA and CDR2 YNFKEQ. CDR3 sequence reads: CASSQGVVNTEAFF. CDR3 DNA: TGTGCCAGCAGCCAAGGGGTGGTGAACACTGAAGCTTTCTTT.

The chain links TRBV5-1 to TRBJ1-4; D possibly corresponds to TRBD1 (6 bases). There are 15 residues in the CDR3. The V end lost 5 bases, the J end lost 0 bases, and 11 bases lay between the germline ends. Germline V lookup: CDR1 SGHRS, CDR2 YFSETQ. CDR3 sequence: CASRPWTATNEKLFF. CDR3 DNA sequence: TGCGCCAGCAGACCCTGGACAGCAACTAATGAAAAACTGTTTTTT.

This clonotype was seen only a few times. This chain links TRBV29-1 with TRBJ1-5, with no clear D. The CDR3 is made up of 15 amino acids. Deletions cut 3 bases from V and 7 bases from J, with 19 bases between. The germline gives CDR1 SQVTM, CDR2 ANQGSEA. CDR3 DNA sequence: TGCAGCGTTGATCCGCGGATCAGGAATAACCAGCCCCAGCATTTT. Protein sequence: CSVDPRIRNNQPQHF.

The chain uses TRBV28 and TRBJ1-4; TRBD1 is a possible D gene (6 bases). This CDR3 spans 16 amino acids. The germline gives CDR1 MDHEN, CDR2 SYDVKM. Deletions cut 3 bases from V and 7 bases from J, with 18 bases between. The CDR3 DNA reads TGTGCCAGCAGTTTCTCCGGGGGGGCGAGGAGTGAAAAACTGTTTTTT. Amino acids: CASSFSGGARSEKLFF.

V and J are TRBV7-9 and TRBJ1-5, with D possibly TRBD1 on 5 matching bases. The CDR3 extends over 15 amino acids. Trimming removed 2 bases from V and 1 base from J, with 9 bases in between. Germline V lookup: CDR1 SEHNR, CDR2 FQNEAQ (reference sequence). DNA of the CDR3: TGTGCCAGCAGCTTAACGGGGCCGAGCAATCAGCCCCAGCATTTT. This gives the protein CASSLTGPSNQPQHF.

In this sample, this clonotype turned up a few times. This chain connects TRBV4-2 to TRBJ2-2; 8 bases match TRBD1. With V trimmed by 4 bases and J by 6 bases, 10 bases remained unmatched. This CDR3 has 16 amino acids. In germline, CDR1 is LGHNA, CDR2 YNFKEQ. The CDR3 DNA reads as TGTGCCAGCAGCCGTGGACAGGGAATCTTACCCGGGGAGCTGTTTTTT. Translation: CASSRGQGILPGELFF.

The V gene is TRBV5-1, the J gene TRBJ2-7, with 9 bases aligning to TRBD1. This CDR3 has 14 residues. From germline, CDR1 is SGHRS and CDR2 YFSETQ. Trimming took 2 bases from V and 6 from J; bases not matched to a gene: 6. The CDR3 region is CASSFGGQGREQYF. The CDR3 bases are TGCGCCAGCAGCTTTGGGGGACAGGGTCGCGAGCAGTACTTC.

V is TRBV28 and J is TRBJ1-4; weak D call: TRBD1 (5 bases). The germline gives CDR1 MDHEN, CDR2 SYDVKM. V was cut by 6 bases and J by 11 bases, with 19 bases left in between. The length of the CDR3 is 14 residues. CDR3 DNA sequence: TGTGCCAGCAGGCCGGGACTCCAGAAGCGGAAACTGTTTTTT. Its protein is CASRPGLQKRKLFF.

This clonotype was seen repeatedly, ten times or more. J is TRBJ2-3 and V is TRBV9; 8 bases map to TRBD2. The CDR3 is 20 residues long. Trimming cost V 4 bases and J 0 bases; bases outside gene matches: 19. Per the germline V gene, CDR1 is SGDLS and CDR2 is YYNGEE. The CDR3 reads CASSSRGLAGSPSSTDTQYF. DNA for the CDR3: TGTGCCAGCAGCTCCCGGGGATTAGCGGGGTCGCCCTCTAGCACAGATACGCAGTATTTT.

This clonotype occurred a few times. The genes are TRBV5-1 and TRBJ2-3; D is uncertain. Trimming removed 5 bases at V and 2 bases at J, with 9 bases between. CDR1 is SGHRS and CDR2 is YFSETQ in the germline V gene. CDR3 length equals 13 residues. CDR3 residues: CASRPPATDTQYF. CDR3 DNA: TGCGCCAGCAGACCACCTGCCACAGATACGCAGTATTTT.

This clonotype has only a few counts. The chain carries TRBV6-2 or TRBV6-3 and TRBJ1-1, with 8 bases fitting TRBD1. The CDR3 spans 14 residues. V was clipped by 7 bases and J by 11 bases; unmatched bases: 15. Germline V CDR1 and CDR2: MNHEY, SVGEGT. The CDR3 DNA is TGTGCCAGCACCACGCCGGTGACAGGGGAGGTTGCTTTCTTT. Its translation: CASTTPVTGEVAFF.

CDR3: CASSRLYNEQFF. The CDR3 DNA reads as TGTGCCAGCAGCCGGCTATACAATGAGCAGTTCTTC. The rearrangement links TRBV12-3 or TRBV12-4 to TRBJ2-1; D gene unclear. Trimming stripped 6 bases from V and 4 bases from J, with 7 bases between. CDR3 size: 12 residues.

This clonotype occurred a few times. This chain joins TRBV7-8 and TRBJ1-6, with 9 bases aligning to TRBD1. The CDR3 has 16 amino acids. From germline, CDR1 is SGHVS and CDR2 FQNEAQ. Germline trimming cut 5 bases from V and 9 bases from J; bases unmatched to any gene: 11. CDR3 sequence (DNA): TGTGCCAGCAGCCTAACTGGGACAGGGATGGGTTCACCCCTCCACTTT. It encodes CASSLTGTGMGSPLHF.

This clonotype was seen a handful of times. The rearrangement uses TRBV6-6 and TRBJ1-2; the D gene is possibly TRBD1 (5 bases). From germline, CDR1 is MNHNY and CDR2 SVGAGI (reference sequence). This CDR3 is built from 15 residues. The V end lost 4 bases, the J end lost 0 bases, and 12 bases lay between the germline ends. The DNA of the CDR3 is TGTGCCAGCAGTTCCGCTCAGACAGCTAACTATGGCTACACCTTC. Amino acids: CASSSAQTANYGYTF.

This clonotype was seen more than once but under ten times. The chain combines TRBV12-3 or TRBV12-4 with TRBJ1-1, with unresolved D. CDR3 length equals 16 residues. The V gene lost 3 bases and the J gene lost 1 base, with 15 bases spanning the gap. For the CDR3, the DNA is TGTGCCAGCAGTTTTCGGCTAAGGACGGAGAACACTGAAGCTTTCTTT. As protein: CASSFRLRTENTEAFF.

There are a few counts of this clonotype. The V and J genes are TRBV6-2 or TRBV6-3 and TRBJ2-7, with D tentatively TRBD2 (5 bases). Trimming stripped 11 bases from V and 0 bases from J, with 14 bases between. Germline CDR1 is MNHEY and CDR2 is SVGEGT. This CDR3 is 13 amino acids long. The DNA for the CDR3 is TGTGCCGTTAGCGCCGGGCGCTCCTACGAGCAGTACGTC. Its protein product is CAVSAGRSYEQYV.

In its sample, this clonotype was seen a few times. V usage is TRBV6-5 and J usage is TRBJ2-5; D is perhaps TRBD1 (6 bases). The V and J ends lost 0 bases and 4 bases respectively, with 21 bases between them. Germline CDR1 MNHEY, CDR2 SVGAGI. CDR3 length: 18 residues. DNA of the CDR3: TGTGCCAGCAGTTACTCCATCCGGGCAGCATGGGGGCCAGAGACCCAGTACTTC. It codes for CASSYSIRAAWGPETQYF.

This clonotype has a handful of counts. DNA for the CDR3: TGTGCCAGCAGTTTCCCTGACGTCGGAAACACCATATATTTT. Translated: CASSFPDVGNTIYF. This chain connects TRBV12-3 or TRBV12-4 to TRBJ1-3; D is unresolved. The V gene lost 3 bases and the J gene lost 4 bases, with 10 bases spanning the gap. The CDR3 length is 14 residues.

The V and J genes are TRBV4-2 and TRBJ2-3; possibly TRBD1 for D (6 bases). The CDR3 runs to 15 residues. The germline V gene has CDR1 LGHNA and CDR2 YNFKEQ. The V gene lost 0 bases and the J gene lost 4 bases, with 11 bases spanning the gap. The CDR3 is CASSQEGRGADTQYF. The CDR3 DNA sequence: TGTGCCAGCAGCCAAGAGGGCAGGGGTGCAGATACGCAGTATTTT.

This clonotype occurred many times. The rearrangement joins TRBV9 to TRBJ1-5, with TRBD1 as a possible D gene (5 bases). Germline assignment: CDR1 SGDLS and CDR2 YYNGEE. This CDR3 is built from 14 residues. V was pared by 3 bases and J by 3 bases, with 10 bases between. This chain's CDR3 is CASSATDSNQPQHF. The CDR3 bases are TGTGCCAGCAGCGCGACAGATTCCAATCAGCCCCAGCATTTT.